Presented here are 13 T cell receptor beta chains from one specimen sequenced in a study of T cells in Graves' hyperthyroidism and ophthalmopathy. RNA transcripts served as the template for amplifying TCR beta CDR3 regions. In the first-round RT-PCR of the TCR CDR3, the HTBI primer set was used. In TCRdb, the multiplex PCR reads were re-called with MiXCR into one record per CDR3 protein. The repertoire has 730,000 or so distinct CDR3 sequences, roughly a sixth of them found once; the top ten carry 16%. Sequenced: blood. Receptors originate from a woman aged 50 to 65 with Graves' hyperthyroidism that later progressed to Graves' ophthalmopathy.

The chain couples TRBV15 to TRBJ1-4; D gene unclear. CDR3 length: 13 amino acids. Deletions cut 4 bases from V and 6 bases from J, with 9 bases between. Germline assignment: CDR1 LNHNV and CDR2 YYDKDF (reference sequence). CDR3 bases: TGTGCCACCAGCATCTCGCCGGATGAAAAACTGTTTTTT. It translates to CATSISPDEKLFF.

This clonotype was counted only a few times. The rearrangement joins TRBV3-1 to TRBJ2-3, with 9 positions matching TRBD2. The V segment lost 0 bases and the J segment 4 bases; nucleotides outside the gene matches: 5. Germline V lookup: CDR1 LGHDT, CDR2 YNNKEL (reference sequence). The CDR3 runs 16 residues. The CDR3 reads CASSQEGGGGADTQYF. CDR3 nucleotide sequence: TGTGCCAGCAGCCAAGAAGGTGGCGGGGGGGCAGATACGCAGTATTTT.

This clonotype was detected ten times or more. The chain is built from TRBV5-1 and TRBJ1-1; TRBD1 matches at 9 bases. Germline V gene lookup returns CDR1 SGHRS and CDR2 YFSETQ. The CDR3 runs to 15 residues. The junction had 10 bases not matched to a gene; V was cut back by 2 bases and J by 8 bases. This chain's CDR3 is CASSFLKGQGEEAFF. As DNA, the CDR3 is TGCGCCAGCAGCTTCTTAAAGGGACAGGGTGAAGAAGCTTTCTTT. Full variable domain (outside the CDR3, taken from reference TRBV5-1 and TRBJ1-1): KAGVTQTPRYLIKTRGQQVTLSCSPISGHRSVSWYQQTPGQGLQFLFEYFSETQRNKGNFPGRFSGRQFSNSRSEMNVSTLELGDSALYLCASSFLKGQGEEAFFGQGTRLTVV.

This clonotype was seen repeatedly, ten times or more. This rearrangement joins TRBV2 to TRBJ2-2; D tentatively reads TRBD1 or TRBD2 (5 bases each). Trimming took off 4 bases at V and 3 bases at J, with 18 bases between the two ends. Germline CDR1 SNHLY, CDR2 FYNNEI. CDR3 length: 17 amino acids. CDR3 amino acids: CASSVIRGPTDTGELFF. In nucleotides, the CDR3 is TGTGCCAGCAGTGTGATCCGGGGACCGACGGACACCGGGGAGCTGTTTTTT.

In this sample, this clonotype turned up a few times. The chain recombines TRBV5-1 with TRBJ1-2; D possibly corresponds to TRBD1 (5 bases). Germline V CDR1 and CDR2: SGHRS, YFSETQ. The length of the CDR3 is 14 residues. V was pared by 0 bases and J by 7 bases, with 13 bases between. CDR3 in DNA: TGCGCCAGCAGCTTGGCCCAGGGAGTAGGTGGCTACACCTTC. Its protein is CASSLAQGVGGYTF.

This clonotype was seen a handful of times. The chain carries TRBV18 and TRBJ2-2; the D is unclear. V gave up 3 bases and J gave up 2 bases, with 16 bases separating them. CDR1 and CDR2 from the germline V gene are KGHSH and LQKENI. The CDR3 runs 17 residues. The CDR3 loop is CASSPLPAITNTGELFF. Written as DNA, the CDR3 is TGTGCCAGCTCACCCCTCCCGGCCATAACCAACACCGGGGAGCTGTTTTTT.

This clonotype was seen repeatedly, ten times or more. The gene calls are TRBV20-1 and TRBJ2-7; D is possibly TRBD2 (6 bases). The CDR3 sequence is 13 residues long. V was clipped by 6 bases and J by 2 bases, with 14 bases between them. Germline V gene lookup returns CDR1 DFQATT and CDR2 SNEGSKA (reference sequence). CDR3 sequence reads: CSARTGLPYEQYF. DNA of the CDR3: TGCAGTGCCAGAACGGGACTTCCCTACGAGCAGTACTTC.

The chain uses TRBV12-3 or TRBV12-4 and TRBJ1-2; 11 bases match TRBD1. This CDR3 has 15 residues. Losses at the gene ends were 3 bases for V and 7 bases for J; bases not matched to a gene: 7. CDR3 in DNA: TGTGCCAGCAGTTTGGGGGACAGGGGGTTTTTTGGCTACACCTTC. Translating gives CASSLGDRGFFGYTF.

This clonotype has ten or more counts. The chain carries TRBV6-1 and TRBJ1-6, with 7 bases that match TRBD1. CDR1 and CDR2 from the germline V gene are MNHNS and SASEGT. J lost 9 bases, V lost 6 bases, and 8 bases had no gene match. The CDR3 spans 14 residues. CDR3 coding DNA: TGTGCCAGCAGGCCCGGGACAGTTGTTTCACCCCTCCACTTT. Protein sequence: CASRPGTVVSPLHF.

This clonotype was counted ten times or more. This chain joins TRBV2 and TRBJ1-1; TRBD1 might be the D (6 bases). The germline V and J ends were trimmed by 2 bases and 5 bases, with 15 bases remaining between them. Germline V gives CDR1 SNHLY, CDR2 FYNNEI. This CDR3 spans 15 amino acids. CDR3 amino acids: CASSESGGPPTEAFF. The CDR3 nucleotides are TGTGCCAGCAGTGAAAGTGGGGGGCCCCCAACTGAAGCTTTCTTT.

This clonotype came up many times. The V and J genes are TRBV20-1 and TRBJ1-5; maybe TRBD1 (5 bases). Trimming cost V 5 bases and J 5 bases, with 19 bases left between them. The germline CDR1 and CDR2 sequences are DFQATT and SNEGSKA (reference sequence). CDR3 length equals 15 residues. The CDR3 spells CSARSGTGIDQPQHF. For the CDR3, the DNA is TGCAGTGCTCGATCCGGGACGGGAATCGATCAGCCCCAGCATTTT.

This clonotype has only a few counts. V and J are TRBV7-2 and TRBJ1-5; 7 bases are shared with TRBD1. Germline V gene sequence: CDR1 SGHTA, CDR2 FQGNSA. The V segment lost 6 bases and the J segment 7 bases; nucleotides outside the gene matches: 15. CDR3 length: 16 amino acids. The CDR3 bases are TGTGCCAGCAGTAGAAGGGGGCAGTCGGGGGGACAGCCCCAGCATTTT. Translation: CASSRRGQSGGQPQHF.

Remarks on this clonotype: The conserved phenylalanine or tryptophan is not found at the CDR3 terminus, so this likely reflects a read error. The chain is built from TRBV7-2 and TRBJ2-1; D is unclear. This CDR3 spans 12 amino acids. V dropped 5 bases and J dropped 9 bases, with 11 bases sitting between them. Per the germline V gene, CDR1 is SGHTA and CDR2 is FQGNSA. Here the CDR3 reads CASSAIRAEQFL. As DNA, the CDR3 is TGTGCCAGCAGCGCGATTAGGGCTGAGCAGTTCCTC.